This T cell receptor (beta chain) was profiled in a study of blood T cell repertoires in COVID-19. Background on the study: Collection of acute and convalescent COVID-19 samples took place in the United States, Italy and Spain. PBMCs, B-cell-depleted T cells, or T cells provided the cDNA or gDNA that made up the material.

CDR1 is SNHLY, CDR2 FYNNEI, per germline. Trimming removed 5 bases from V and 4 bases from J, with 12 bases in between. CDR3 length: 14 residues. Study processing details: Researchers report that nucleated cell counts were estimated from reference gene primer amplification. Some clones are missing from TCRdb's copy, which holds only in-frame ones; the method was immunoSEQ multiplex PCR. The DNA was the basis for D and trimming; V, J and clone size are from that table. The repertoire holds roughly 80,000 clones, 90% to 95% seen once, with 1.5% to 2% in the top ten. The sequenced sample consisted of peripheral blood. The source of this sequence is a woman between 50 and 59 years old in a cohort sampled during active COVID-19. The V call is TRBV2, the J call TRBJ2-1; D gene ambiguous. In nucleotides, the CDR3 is TGTGCCAGCAGTAAACTAACCGGGTACAATGAGCAGTTCTTC. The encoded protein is CASSKLTGYNEQFF.